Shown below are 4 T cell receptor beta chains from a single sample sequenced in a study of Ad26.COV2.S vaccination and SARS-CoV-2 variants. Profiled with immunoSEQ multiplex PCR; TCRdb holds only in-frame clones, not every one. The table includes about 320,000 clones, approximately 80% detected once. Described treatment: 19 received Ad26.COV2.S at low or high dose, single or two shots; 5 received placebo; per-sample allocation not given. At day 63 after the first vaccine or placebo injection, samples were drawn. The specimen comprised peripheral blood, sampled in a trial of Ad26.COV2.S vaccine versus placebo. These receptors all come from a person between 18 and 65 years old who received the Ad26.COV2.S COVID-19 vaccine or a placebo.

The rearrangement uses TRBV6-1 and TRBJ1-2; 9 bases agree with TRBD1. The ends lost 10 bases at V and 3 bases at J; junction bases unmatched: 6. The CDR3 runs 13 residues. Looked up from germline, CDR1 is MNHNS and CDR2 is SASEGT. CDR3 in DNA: TGTGCCACCCAGACAGGGGGTGACTATGGCTACACCTTC. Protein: CATQTGGDYGYTF.

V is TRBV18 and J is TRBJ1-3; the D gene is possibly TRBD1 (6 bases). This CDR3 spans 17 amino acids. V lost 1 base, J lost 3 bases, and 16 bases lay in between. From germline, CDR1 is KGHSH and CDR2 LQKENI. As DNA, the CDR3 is TGTGCCAGCTCACCACAAAGGACAGCGCTGGTTGGAAACACCATATATTTT. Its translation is CASSPQRTALVGNTIYF. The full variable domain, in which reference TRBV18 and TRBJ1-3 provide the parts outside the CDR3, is NAGVMQNPRHLVRRRGQEARLRCSPMKGHSHVYWYRQLPEEGLKFMVYLQKENIIDESGMPKERFSAEFPKEGPSILRIQQVVRGDSAAYFCASSPQRTALVGNTIYFGEGSWLTVV.

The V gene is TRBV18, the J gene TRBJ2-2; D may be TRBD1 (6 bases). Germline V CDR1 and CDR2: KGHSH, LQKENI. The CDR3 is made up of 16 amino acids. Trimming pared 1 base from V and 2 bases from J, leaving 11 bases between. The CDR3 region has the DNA TGTGCCAGCTCACCACGGACAGATATAAACACCGGGGAGCTGTTTTTT. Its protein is CASSPRTDINTGELFF.

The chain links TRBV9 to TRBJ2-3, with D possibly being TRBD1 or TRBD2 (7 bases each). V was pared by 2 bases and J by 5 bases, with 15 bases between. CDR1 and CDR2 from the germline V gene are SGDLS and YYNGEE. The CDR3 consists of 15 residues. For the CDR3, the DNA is TGTGCCAGCAGCGTCGCAGGGGGGGGCGGAGATACGCAGTATTTT. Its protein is CASSVAGGGGDTQYF.